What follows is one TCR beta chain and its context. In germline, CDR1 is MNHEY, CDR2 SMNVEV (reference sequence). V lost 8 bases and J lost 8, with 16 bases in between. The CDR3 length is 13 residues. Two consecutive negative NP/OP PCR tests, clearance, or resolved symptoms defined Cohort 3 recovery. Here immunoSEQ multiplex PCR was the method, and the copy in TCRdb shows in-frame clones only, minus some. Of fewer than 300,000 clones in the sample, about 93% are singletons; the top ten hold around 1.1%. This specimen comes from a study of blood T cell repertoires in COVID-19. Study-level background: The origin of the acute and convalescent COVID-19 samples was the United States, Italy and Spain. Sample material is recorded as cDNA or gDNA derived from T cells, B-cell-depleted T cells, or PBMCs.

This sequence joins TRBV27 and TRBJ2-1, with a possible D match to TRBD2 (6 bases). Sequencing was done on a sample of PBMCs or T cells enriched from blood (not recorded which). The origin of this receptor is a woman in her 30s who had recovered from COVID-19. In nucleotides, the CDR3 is TGTGCCAGCGGGAGGCGGAGGGAGGATGAGCAGTTCTTC. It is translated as CASGRRREDEQFF.